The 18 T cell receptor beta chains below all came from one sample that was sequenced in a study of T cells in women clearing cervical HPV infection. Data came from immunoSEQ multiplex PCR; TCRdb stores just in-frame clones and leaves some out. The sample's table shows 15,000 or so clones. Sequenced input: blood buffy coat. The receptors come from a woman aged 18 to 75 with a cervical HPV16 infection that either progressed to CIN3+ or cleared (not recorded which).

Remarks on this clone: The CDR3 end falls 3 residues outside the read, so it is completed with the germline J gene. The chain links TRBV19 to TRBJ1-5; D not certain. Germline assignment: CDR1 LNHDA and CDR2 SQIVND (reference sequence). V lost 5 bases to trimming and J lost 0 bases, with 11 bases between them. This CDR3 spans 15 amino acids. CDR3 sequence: CASSPTVYSNQPQHF. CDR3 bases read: TGTGCCAGTAGTCCTACGGTATATAGCAATCAGCCC.

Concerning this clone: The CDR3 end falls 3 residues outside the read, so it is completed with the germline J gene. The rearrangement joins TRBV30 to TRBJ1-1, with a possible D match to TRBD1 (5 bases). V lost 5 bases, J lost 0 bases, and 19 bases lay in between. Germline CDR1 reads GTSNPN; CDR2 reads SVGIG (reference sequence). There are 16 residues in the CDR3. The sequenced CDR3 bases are TGTGCCTGGTCGAGGGGAGGGTACCCTTTGAACACTGAA. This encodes CAWSRGGYPLNTE. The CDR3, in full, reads CAWSRGGYPLNTEAFF.

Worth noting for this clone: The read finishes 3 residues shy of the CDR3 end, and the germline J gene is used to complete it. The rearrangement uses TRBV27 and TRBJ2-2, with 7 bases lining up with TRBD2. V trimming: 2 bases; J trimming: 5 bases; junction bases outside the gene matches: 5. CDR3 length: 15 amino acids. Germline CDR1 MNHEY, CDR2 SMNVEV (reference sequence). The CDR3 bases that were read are TGTGCCAGCAGTTTAGGGCGGGAGAGGACCGGGGAG. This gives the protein CASSLGRERTGE. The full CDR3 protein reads CASSLGRERTGELFF.

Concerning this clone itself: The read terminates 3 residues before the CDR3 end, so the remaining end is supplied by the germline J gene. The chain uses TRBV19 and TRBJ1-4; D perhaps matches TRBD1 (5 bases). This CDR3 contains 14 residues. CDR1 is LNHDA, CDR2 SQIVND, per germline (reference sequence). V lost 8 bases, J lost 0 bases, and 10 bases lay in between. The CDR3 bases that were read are TGTGCCAGTGCTAAGACAGCAACTAATGAAAAA. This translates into CASAKTATNEK. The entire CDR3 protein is CASAKTATNEKLFF.

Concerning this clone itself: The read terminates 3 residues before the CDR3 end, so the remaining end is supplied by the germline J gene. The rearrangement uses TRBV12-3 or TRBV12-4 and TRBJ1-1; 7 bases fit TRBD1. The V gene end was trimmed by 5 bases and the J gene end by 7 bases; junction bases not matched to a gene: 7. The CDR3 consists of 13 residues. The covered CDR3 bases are TGTGCCAGCAGTCTAAGGGGGCGGAGTGAA. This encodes CASSLRGRSE. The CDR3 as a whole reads CASSLRGRSEAFF.

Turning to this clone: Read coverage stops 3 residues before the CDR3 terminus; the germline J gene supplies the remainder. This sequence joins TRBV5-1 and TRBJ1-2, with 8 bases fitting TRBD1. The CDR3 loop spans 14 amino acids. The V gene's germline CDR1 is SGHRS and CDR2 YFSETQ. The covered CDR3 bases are TGCGCCAGCAGCCCCGGGACAGGCCGCTGGGGC. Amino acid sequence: CASSPGTGRWG. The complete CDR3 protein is CASSPGTGRWGYTF.

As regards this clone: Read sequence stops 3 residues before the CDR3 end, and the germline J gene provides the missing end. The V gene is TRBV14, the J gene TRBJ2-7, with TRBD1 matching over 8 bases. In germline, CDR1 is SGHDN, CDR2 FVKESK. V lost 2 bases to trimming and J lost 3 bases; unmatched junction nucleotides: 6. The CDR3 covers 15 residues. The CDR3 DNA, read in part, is TGTGCCAGCAGCCAAACGGGGACAGGCCACTACGAG. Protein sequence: CASSQTGTGHYE. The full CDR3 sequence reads CASSQTGTGHYEQYF.

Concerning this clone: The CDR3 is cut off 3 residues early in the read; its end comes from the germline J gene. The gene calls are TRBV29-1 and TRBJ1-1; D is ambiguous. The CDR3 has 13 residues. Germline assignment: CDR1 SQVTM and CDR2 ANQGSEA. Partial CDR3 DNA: TGCAGCGTTGGTCATAGAAGCACTAAAGAA. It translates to CSVGHRSTKE. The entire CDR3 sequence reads CSVGHRSTKEAFF. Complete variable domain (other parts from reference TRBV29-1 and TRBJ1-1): SAVISQKPSRDICQRGTSLTIQCQVDSQVTMMFWYRQQPGQSLTLIATANQGSEATYESGFVIDKFPISRPNLTFSTLTVSNMSPEDSSIYLCSVGHRSTKEAFFGQGTRLTVV.

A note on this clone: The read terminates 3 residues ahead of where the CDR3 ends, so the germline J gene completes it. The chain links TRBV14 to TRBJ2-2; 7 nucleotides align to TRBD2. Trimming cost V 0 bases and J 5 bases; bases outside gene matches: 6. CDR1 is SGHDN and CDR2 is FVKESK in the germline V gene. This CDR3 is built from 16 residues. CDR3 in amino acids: CASSQDAGDFTGELFF. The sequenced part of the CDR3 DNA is TGTGCCAGCAGCCAAGATGCGGGGGATTTTACCGGGGAG.

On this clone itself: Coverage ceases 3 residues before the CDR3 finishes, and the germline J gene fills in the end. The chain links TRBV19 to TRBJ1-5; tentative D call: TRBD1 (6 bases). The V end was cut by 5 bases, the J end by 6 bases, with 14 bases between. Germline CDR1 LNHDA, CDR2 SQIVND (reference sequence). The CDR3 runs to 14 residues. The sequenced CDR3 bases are TGTGCCAGTAGTTTCACAACAGGGTCTCAGCCC. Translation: CASSFTTGSQP. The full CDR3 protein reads CASSFTTGSQPQHF. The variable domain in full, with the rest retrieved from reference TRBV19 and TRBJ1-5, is DGGITQSPKYLFRKEGQNVTLSCEQNLNHDAMYWYRQDPGQGLRLIYYSQIVNDFQKGDIAEGYSVSREKKESFPLTVTSAQKNPTAFYLCASSFTTGSQPQHFGDGTRLSIL.

CDR3 DNA (partial): TGCAGTGCTAGAGAAGCGGGGGGCCTCTACGAG. Translated: CSAREAGGLYE. The whole CDR3 protein is CSAREAGGLYEQYF. V is TRBV20-1 and J is TRBJ2-7; 9 positions match TRBD2. Coverage ceases 3 residues before the CDR3 finishes, and the germline J gene fills in the end. In germline, CDR1 is DFQATT, CDR2 SNEGSKA (reference sequence). The ends lost 0 bases at V and 3 bases at J; junction bases unmatched: 3. The CDR3 length is 14 residues.

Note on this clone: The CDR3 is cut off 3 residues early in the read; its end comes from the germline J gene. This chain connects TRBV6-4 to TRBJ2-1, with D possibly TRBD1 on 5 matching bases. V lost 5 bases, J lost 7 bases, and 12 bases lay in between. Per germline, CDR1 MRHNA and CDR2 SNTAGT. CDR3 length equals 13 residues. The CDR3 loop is CASSKIAGNEQFF. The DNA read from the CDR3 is TGTGCCAGCAGTAAGATCGCAGGGAATGAG.

CDR3: CASSPGHANQPQHF. The sequenced part of the CDR3 DNA is TGCGCCAGCAGCCCGGGACACGCCAATCAGCCC. This sequence joins TRBV5-1 and TRBJ1-5, with D maybe TRBD1 (6 bases). The read gets to within 3 residues of the CDR3 end, and the germline J gene fills in the rest. Trimming left V 4 bases short and J 3 bases short, with 11 bases between. CDR3 length equals 14 residues. Germline V gene sequence: CDR1 SGHRS, CDR2 YFSETQ.

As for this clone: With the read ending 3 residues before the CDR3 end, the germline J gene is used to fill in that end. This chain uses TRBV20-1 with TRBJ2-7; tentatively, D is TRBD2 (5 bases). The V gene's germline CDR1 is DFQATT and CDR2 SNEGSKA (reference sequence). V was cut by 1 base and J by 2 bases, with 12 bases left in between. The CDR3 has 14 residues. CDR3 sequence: CSARGLKTTYEQYF. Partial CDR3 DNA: TGCAGTGCTAGAGGACTAAAGACCACCTACGAG.

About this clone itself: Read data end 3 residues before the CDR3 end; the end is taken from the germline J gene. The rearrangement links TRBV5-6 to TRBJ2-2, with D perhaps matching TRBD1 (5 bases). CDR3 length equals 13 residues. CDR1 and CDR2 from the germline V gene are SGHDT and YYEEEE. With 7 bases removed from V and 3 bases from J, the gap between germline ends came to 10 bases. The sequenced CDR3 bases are TGTGCCAGCCGGCAGGGATACACCGGGGAG. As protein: CASRQGYTGE. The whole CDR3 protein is CASRQGYTGELFF.

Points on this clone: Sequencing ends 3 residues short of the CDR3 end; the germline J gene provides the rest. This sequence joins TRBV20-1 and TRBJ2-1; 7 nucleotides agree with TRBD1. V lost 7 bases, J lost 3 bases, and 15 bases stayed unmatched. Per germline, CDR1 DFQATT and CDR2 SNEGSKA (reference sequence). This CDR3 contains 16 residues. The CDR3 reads CSVILNRGYYYNEQFF. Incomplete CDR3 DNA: TGCAGTGTAATCCTCAACAGGGGCTATTACTACAATGAG.

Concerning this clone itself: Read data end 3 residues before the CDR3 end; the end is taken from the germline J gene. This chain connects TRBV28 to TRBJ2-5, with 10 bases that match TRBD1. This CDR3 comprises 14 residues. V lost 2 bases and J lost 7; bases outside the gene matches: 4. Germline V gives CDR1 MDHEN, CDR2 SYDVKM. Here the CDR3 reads CASSLIRTGGTQYF. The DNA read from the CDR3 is TGTGCCAGCAGTTTAATTCGGACAGGGGGGACC.

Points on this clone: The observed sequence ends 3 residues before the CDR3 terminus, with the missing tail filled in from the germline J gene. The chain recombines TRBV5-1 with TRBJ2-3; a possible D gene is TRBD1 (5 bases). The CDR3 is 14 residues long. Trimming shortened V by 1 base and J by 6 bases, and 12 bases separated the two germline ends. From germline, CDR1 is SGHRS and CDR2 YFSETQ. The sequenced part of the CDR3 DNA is TGCGCCAGCAGCTTGCAGGGCTTGGGGGATACG. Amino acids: CASSLQGLGDT. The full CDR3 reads CASSLQGLGDTQYF.